Detailed here is one T cell receptor (beta chain). This sample was included in a study of blood T cells in healthy people across ages. Overall study context: About one barcoded beta molecule was captured per two T cells (by template switching).

Through a sample-barcoded 5' primer and a J-beta primer mix, a second PCR was run for 7 to 11 cycles. TCRdb re-called the 5' RACE reads with MiXCR, one entry per CDR3 protein. The table includes 600,000 to 900,000 distinct CDR3 sequences, around 25% detected once. Germline trimming cut 3 bases from V and 3 bases from J; bases unmatched to any gene: 7. The germline V gene has CDR1 DFQATT and CDR2 SNEGSKA (reference sequence). There are 16 residues in the CDR3. This sample also belongs to another study, concerning T cells of mothers and their children.

The TCR sequence derives from a boy aged 5-17 years in good health. What was sequenced was blood. V gene TRBV20-1 combines with J gene TRBJ2-3, with 12 bases aligning to TRBD2. The CDR3 here is CSASGLAGGPTDTQYF. The CDR3 DNA reads TGCAGTGCTAGCGGCCTAGCGGGGGGGCCGACAGATACGCAGTATTTT.